These 23 T cell receptor beta chains originate from one sample sequenced in a study of T cell clusters in autoimmune cytopenias. One tube held mixed TRB-A and TRB-B primer pools for touch-down PCR. TCRdb re-called the multiplex PCR reads and shows each CDR3 protein once, DNA omitted. In all, the sample yields around 7,700 distinct CDR3 sequences. TRB amplification used approximately 250 ng of peripheral blood genomic DNA. The data also belong to a second study, concerning T cell repertoires in aging, cancer and after chemotherapy.

Input material: peripheral blood. Every receptor here comes from a human donor in good health.

This sequence joins TRBV7-2 and TRBJ2-1; TCRdb's D call of TRBD2 is untestable without DNA. The CDR3 loop spans 18 amino acids. Germline V gene sequence: CDR1 SGHTA, CDR2 FQGNSA. This chain's CDR3 is CASSLRASGSRSYNEQFF.

This chain uses TRBV6-5 with TRBJ1-1. The CDR3 totals 14 residues. The germline CDR1 and CDR2 sequences are MNHEY and SVGAGI. The CDR3 here is CASSDSGFNTEAFF.

This clonotype is deemed medium-sized by its frequency. The rearrangement uses TRBV6-1 and TRBJ2-1; TCRdb designates TRBD2, a call that cannot be tested without DNA. CDR3 length: 14 residues. The germline CDR1 and CDR2 sequences are MNHNS and SASEGT. The CDR3: CASSFSGLRDEQFF.

This clonotype is identified as medium-sized from frequency. The chain combines TRBV6-6 with TRBJ2-1; TCRdb reports TRBD2, a call that lacks DNA to check it against. The CDR3 sequence is 19 residues long. The germline V gene encodes CDR1 MNHNY and CDR2 SVGAGI (reference sequence). The CDR3 region is CARSPAAIGTSGRFDEQFF.

Its frequency marks this clonotype as medium-sized. The chain employs TRBV27 and TRBJ2-1; the TRBD2 assignment by TCRdb is unverifiable without DNA. The length of the CDR3 is 14 residues. Germline V gives CDR1 MNHEY, CDR2 SMNVEV (reference sequence). The CDR3 sequence: CASKRLAGHNEQFF.

The rearrangement joins TRBV12-3 or TRBV12-4 to TRBJ1-3. This CDR3 is 12 amino acids long. Here the CDR3 reads CASSFSGNTIYF.

The gene calls are TRBV18 and TRBJ2-7; TCRdb returns TRBD2, unconfirmable since there is no DNA. CDR1 and CDR2 from the germline V gene are KGHSH and LQKENI. There are 12 residues in the CDR3. The chain's CDR3 is CASSPSREGQYF.

The V and J genes are TRBV11-1 and TRBJ2-7. Per germline, CDR1 SGHAT and CDR2 FQDESV (reference sequence). CDR3 length: 12 residues. The CDR3 spells CASSLDGDEQYF.

By frequency, this clonotype registers medium-sized. The chain couples TRBV6-5 to TRBJ2-4; TCRdb names TRBD2, which stays unverified in the absence of DNA. CDR3 length equals 19 residues. The germline CDR1 and CDR2 sequences are MNHEY and SVGAGI. The CDR3 here is CASSYRRVAGGLAKNIQYF.

This clonotype shows up as medium-sized by frequency. V usage is TRBV6-1 and J usage is TRBJ2-1; TCRdb returns TRBD2, unconfirmable since there is no DNA. CDR3 length equals 13 residues. The germline V gene has CDR1 MNHNS and CDR2 SASEGT. CDR3 amino acids: CASSATSYNEQFF.

By frequency, this clonotype registers medium-sized. The chain combines TRBV15 with TRBJ2-1; the D call from TCRdb, TRBD2, cannot be confirmed without DNA. The CDR3 has 14 residues. Germline-derived CDR1 and CDR2 are LNHNV and YYDKDF (reference sequence). CDR3 loop: CATSREAGNNEQFF.

The chain combines TRBV7-2 with TRBJ1-4. There are 18 residues in the CDR3. In germline, CDR1 is SGHTA, CDR2 FQGNSA. The CDR3 spells CASSPRQVDRATNEKLFF. Looking up the rest from reference TRBV7-2 and TRBJ1-4 gives the full variable domain: GAGVSQSPSNKVTEKGKDVELRCDPISGHTALYWYRQSLGQGLEFLIYFQGNSAPDKSGLPSDRFSAERTGGSVSTLTIQRTQQEDSAVYLCASSPRQVDRATNEKLFFGSGTQLSVL.

CDR3 loop: CASILGLNEQFF. This sequence joins TRBV12-3 or TRBV12-4 and TRBJ2-1; TCRdb picks TRBD2, but there is no DNA to check that call. CDR3 length: 12 amino acids.

This clonotype is deemed medium-sized (0.01 to 0.1%) by its frequency. V and J are TRBV11-1 and TRBJ2-7. The germline CDR1 and CDR2 sequences are SGHAT and FQDESV (reference sequence). This CDR3 has 14 amino acids. The CDR3: CASSLGGRAYEQYF.

The chain joins TRBV5-4 to TRBJ1-3; TCRdb outputs TRBD1, but without DNA this stays unchecked. In germline, CDR1 is SGHNT, CDR2 YYREEE (reference sequence). The CDR3 runs to 16 residues. The CDR3 here is CASSLGTGDSGNTIYF.

This clonotype is classed as medium-sized by frequency. The genes are TRBV19 and TRBJ1-1. The CDR3 spans 13 residues. Germline loops: CDR1 LNHDA, CDR2 SQIVND (reference sequence). The chain's CDR3 is CASSTVKNTEAFF.

The J gene is TRBJ2-2, the V gene TRBV5-1; the TCRdb D gene call, TRBD1, has no DNA to confirm it. The CDR3 loop spans 14 amino acids. The germline CDR1 and CDR2 sequences are SGHRS and YFSETQ. The CDR3 sequence is CASSGQGNTGELFF.

This sequence joins TRBV5-1 and TRBJ1-4. The CDR3 is 16 residues long. Germline CDR1 SGHRS, CDR2 YFSETQ. This CDR3 is CASSLAPHATNEKLFF.

This chain links TRBV5-1 with TRBJ2-7; with no DNA, the TCRdb D assignment of TRBD1 cannot be verified. In germline, CDR1 is SGHRS, CDR2 YFSETQ. There are 15 residues in the CDR3. CDR3 in amino acids: CASSPGTGGFYEQYF.

The chain employs TRBV7-6 and TRBJ2-7; lacking DNA, the TRBD1 call made by TCRdb goes unchecked. CDR1 SGHVS and CDR2 FNYEAQ come from the germline V gene. The CDR3 totals 14 residues. The CDR3: CASRPGPTADEQYF. The variable domain in full, with the rest retrieved from reference TRBV7-6 and TRBJ2-7, is GAGVSQSPRYKVTKRGQDVALRCDPISGHVSLYWYRQALGQGPEFLTYFNYEAQQDKSGLPNDRFSAERPEGSISTLTIQRTEQRDSAMYRCASRPGPTADEQYFGPGTRLTVT.

This clonotype ranks as medium-sized in terms of frequency. The chain joins TRBV12-3 or TRBV12-4 to TRBJ2-2. The CDR3 runs 16 residues. The CDR3 spells CASSPNWGINTGELFF.

The chain employs TRBV12-3 or TRBV12-4 and TRBJ1-6; TCRdb gives TRBD1 as the D gene, but with no DNA this cannot be confirmed. The CDR3 consists of 15 residues. This CDR3 is CASLEGIAYNSPLHF.

V gene TRBV13 combines with J gene TRBJ2-3; TCRdb lists TRBD1, though no DNA is available to test this call. CDR3 length equals 13 residues. CDR1 is PRHDT, CDR2 FYEKMQ, per germline (reference sequence). This chain's CDR3 is CASSLNRSPTQYF. Using reference TRBV13 and TRBJ2-3 for the parts outside the CDR3, the full variable domain is AAGVIQSPRHLIKEKRETATLKCYPIPRHDTVYWYQQGPGQDPQFLISFYEKMQSDKGSIPDRFSAQQFSDYHSELNMSSLELGDSALYFCASSLNRSPTQYFGPGTRLTVL.